The 18 T cell receptor beta chains in this list originate from one sample, sequenced in a study of graft-versus-host responses after intestinal transplantation. Only in-frame clones appear in the TCRdb table, and some are missing; sequencing was by immunoSEQ multiplex PCR. The sample includes 9,500 to 10,000 clones, roughly 71% seen only once; the top ten take around 20%. The starting material, graft tissue, was processed to release intraepithelial and lamina propria lymphocytes. Material: ileum tissue, obtained less than 480 days after intestinal transplantation. These receptors all stem from a human patient who received an intestinal transplant, so some T cells may come from the graft donor.

Here the CDR3 DNA reads TGTGCCTGGCGGATTGACAGCAATCAGCCCCAGCATTTT. It is translated as CAWRIDSNQPQHF. V gene TRBV30 combines with J gene TRBJ1-5; D unresolved. Germline V CDR1 and CDR2: GTSNPN, SVGIG (reference sequence). The CDR3 totals 13 residues. Trimming removed 5 bases at V and 1 base at J, with 9 bases between.

This clone was found a few times. CDR3 protein: CASSQDHRDNQETQYF. CDR3 bases: TGTGCCAGCAGCCAAGATCACAGGGACAACCAAGAGACCCAGTACTTC. The rearrangement joins TRBV4-2 to TRBJ2-5, with a tentative D call TRBD1 (6 bases). This CDR3 region has 16 residues. The germline gives CDR1 LGHNA, CDR2 YNFKEQ. Between the trimmed V and J ends, which lost 0 bases and 0 bases, there was a span of 11 bases.

This clone was seen a few times. V is TRBV18 and J is TRBJ2-1; 7 nucleotides match TRBD2. With V trimmed by 4 bases and J by 4 bases, 4 bases remained unmatched. Germline V lookup: CDR1 KGHSH, CDR2 LQKENI. The CDR3 runs 14 residues. Here the CDR3 reads CASSLAGPYNEQFF. The CDR3 DNA follows: TGTGCCAGCTCACTAGCGGGCCCTTACAATGAGCAGTTCTTC.

The genes are TRBV20-1 and TRBJ2-1; D possibly uses TRBD1 or TRBD2 (5 bases each). The CDR3 totals 11 residues. Germline V CDR1 and CDR2: DFQATT, SNEGSKA (reference sequence). The V gene lost 8 bases and the J gene lost 8 bases, with 13 bases spanning the gap. The CDR3 region has the DNA TGCAGTACACTCACGGGGCATGAGCAGTTCTTC. This encodes CSTLTGHEQFF.

The chain's CDR3 is CASSLSFRGTLQETQYF. The CDR3 coding sequence is TGTGCCAGCAGTTTATCTTTTCGGGGAACCCTCCAAGAGACCCAGTACTTC. V and J are TRBV27 and TRBJ2-5, with a possible D match to TRBD2 (5 bases). CDR1 is MNHEY and CDR2 is SMNVEV in the germline V gene (reference sequence). The CDR3 sequence is 17 residues long. Trimming removed 0 bases from V and 1 base from J, with 15 bases in between.

This clone has a handful of counts. This chain links TRBV10-2 with TRBJ2-1, with TRBD2 matching 7 bases. This CDR3 contains 14 residues. With 5 bases clipped from V and 4 bases from J, the junction kept 5 bases outside the gene matches. Germline CDR1 and CDR2: WSHSY and SAAADI. CDR3 sequence: CASSYAGEYNEQFF. The DNA for the CDR3 is TGCGCCAGCAGTTACGCGGGGGAGTACAATGAGCAGTTCTTC.

A single count supports this clone. The genes are TRBV15 and TRBJ2-1; tentatively, D is TRBD2 (5 bases). The CDR3 is made up of 16 amino acids. Germline-derived CDR1 and CDR2 are LNHNV and YYDKDF (reference sequence). Between the trimmed V and J ends, which lost 3 bases and 4 bases, there was a span of 16 bases. The CDR3, as DNA: TGTGCCACCAGCAGCCACGTTTTCGGGGAGTACAATGAGCAGTTCTTC. Its protein is CATSSHVFGEYNEQFF. The variable domain in full, completed from reference TRBV15 and TRBJ2-1, reads DAMVIQNPRYQVTQFGKPVTLSCSQTLNHNVMYWYQQKSSQAPKLLFHYYDKDFNNEADTPDNFQSRRPNTSFCFLDIRSPGLGDTAMYLCATSSHVFGEYNEQFFGPGTRLTVL.

This clone was recorded once. One junction end disagrees with the germline gene, perhaps due to a read error. This CDR3 is CASSPPGQGGLKDTQYF. The CDR3 bases are TGTGCCAGCTCACCACCGGGACAGGGGGGACTAAAAGATACCCAGTACTTC. This chain uses TRBV18 with TRBJ2-5; 11 bases match TRBD1. The CDR3 covers 17 residues. Looked up from germline, CDR1 is KGHSH and CDR2 is LQKENI.

The rearrangement uses TRBV7-6 and TRBJ2-6; D gene unclear. Germline CDR1 is SGHVS and CDR2 is FNYEAQ. Trimming shortened V by 4 bases and J by 2 bases, and 0 bases separated the two germline ends. CDR3 length: 12 amino acids. The DNA of the CDR3 is TGTGCCAGCAGCTCTGGGGCCAACGTCCTGACTTTC. It specifies CASSSGANVLTF. The variable domain in full, with the rest retrieved from reference TRBV7-6 and TRBJ2-6, is GAGVSQSPRYKVTKRGQDVALRCDPISGHVSLYWYRQALGQGPEFLTYFNYEAQQDKSGLPNDRFSAERPEGSISTLTIQRTEQRDSAMYRCASSSGANVLTFGAGSRLTVL.

The count of this clone is one. This chain uses TRBV5-1 with TRBJ1-6, with a possible D match to TRBD1 (5 bases). V gave up 0 bases and J gave up 0 bases, with 10 bases separating them. Germline V CDR1 and CDR2: SGHRS, YFSETQ. The CDR3 sequence is 17 residues long. DNA of the CDR3: TGCGCCAGCAGCTTGGCCGGGACCAGCTCCTATAATTCACCCCTCCACTTT. This translates into CASSLAGTSSYNSPLHF.

In this sample, this clone turned up once. V gene TRBV5-4 combines with J gene TRBJ2-5; D could derive from TRBD1 or TRBD2 (6 bases each). The V end lost 6 bases, the J end lost 2 bases, and 14 bases lay between the germline ends. CDR1 and CDR2 from the germline V gene are SGHNT and YYREEE (reference sequence). There are 14 residues in the CDR3. The DNA for the CDR3 is TGTGCCAGCATAGCGGACAGTCAACAAGAGACCCAGTACTTC. This gives the protein CASIADSQQETQYF.

V gene TRBV19 combines with J gene TRBJ1-2; TRBD1 aligns across 9 bases. From germline, CDR1 is LNHDA and CDR2 SQIVND (reference sequence). This CDR3 is built from 13 residues. V was pared by 8 bases and J by 7 bases, with 8 bases of the junction left unmatched. CDR3 DNA: TGTGCCAGTTACCTACAGGGGGCTGTTGGCTACACCTTC. Translation: CASYLQGAVGYTF.

This clone was observed a handful of times. The CDR3 reads CATSRDRGHEKLFF. In nucleotides, the CDR3 is TGTGCCACCAGCAGAGACAGGGGACATGAAAAACTGTTTTTT. This sequence joins TRBV15 and TRBJ1-4; D is perhaps TRBD1 (6 bases). CDR3 length: 14 amino acids. Germline assignment: CDR1 LNHNV and CDR2 YYDKDF (reference sequence). V dropped 0 bases and J dropped 6 bases, with 8 bases sitting between them.

This chain connects TRBV21-1 to TRBJ2-1. TRBV21-1 is tagged as a pseudogene. The CDR3 has 16 residues. The CDR3 nucleotides read TGTGCCAGCAGCAAAGATGGGGCGGAGGCATTCAATGAGCAGTTCTTC. Translated, it gives CASSKDGAEAFNEQFF.

This clone was seen more than once but under ten times. J is TRBJ2-7 and V is TRBV28, with D uncertain. CDR3 size: 11 residues. Germline CDR1 reads MDHEN; CDR2 reads SYDVKM. The V gene lost 1 base and the J gene lost 3 bases, with 1 base spanning the gap. The CDR3 coding sequence is TGTGCCAGCAGTTTATACTACGAGCAGTACTTC. Protein sequence: CASSLYYEQYF.

CDR3 amino acids: CASSNTGGANGYTF. The CDR3 bases are TGTGCCAGCAGCAATACAGGGGGCGCTAATGGCTACACCTTC. The chain recombines TRBV28 with TRBJ1-2, with 9 bases aligning to TRBD1. CDR3 length: 14 residues. Germline CDR1 is MDHEN and CDR2 is SYDVKM. V lost 6 bases and J lost 6; bases outside the gene matches: 8.

The chain joins TRBV11-2 to TRBJ1-5, with D possibly matching TRBD1 (6 bases). The germline V gene encodes CDR1 SGHAT and CDR2 FQNNGV. The CDR3 loop spans 15 amino acids. Trimming took 0 bases from V and 6 from J, leaving 12 bases between them. The CDR3 DNA reads as TGTGCCAGCAGCTTAGATTGGGTACAGGGTCAGCCCCAGCATTTT. Translation: CASSLDWVQGQPQHF.

This clone was recorded once. V usage is TRBV12-5 and J usage is TRBJ2-3; 12 bases map to TRBD2. V lost 3 bases and J lost 0; bases outside the gene matches: 4. Germline-derived CDR1 and CDR2 are LGHNT and FRNRAP. The CDR3 is 17 residues long. The CDR3 coding sequence is TGTGCTAGTGGTTTTCCCGGACTAGCGGGAAGCACAGATACGCAGTATTTT. As protein: CASGFPGLAGSTDTQYF.